The clone carrying this TCR beta chain was counted between two and nine times. The data are from a study of blood T cell repertoires in COVID-19. For the study at large: COVID-19 samples from acute and convalescent phases originated in the United States, Italy and Spain.

All enrollees were roughly 18 to 100 years old and from 25 or so US areas. Self-reported history from a screening survey and questionnaire set each donor's cohort. Germline-derived CDR1 and CDR2 are SGDLS and YYNGEE. This CDR3 has 17 residues. Trimming cost V 5 bases and J 0 bases, with 21 bases left between them. Some clones are missing from TCRdb's copy, which holds only in-frame ones; the method was immunoSEQ multiplex PCR. Of around 300,000 clones in the sample, roughly 87% were seen once. The sequenced sample was PBMCs or T cells enriched from blood (not recorded which). The rearrangement uses TRBV9 and TRBJ2-7, with D possibly TRBD1 on 6 matching bases. The sequence derives from a woman under 40 who had recovered from COVID-19. DNA for the CDR3: TGTGCCAGCAGTCGCTACTCCAGGGGCGGTAGCTCCTACGAGCAGTACTTC. It translates to CASSRYSRGGSSYEQYF.